This is a list of T cell receptor beta chains from one sample in a study of cytomegalovirus exposure and HLA in healthy donors. The repertoire was sequenced with immunoSEQ multiplex PCR; TCRdb's copy has only in-frame clones and lacks some. The sample gives roughly 180,000 clones, about three quarters of which show up once; roughly 1.5% is in the top ten. Sequenced: PBMCs. The receptors were sampled from a man between 18 and 35 years old in good health and CMV-seronegative. Each CDR3 is given with its conserved first and last residue. A D gene is named only where the DNA matches it firmly. Only some rows state a clone size, as once, few, many or a class for expanded clones.

D gene	clone size	J gene	V gene	CDR3 DNA	CDR3 protein
-	once	TRBJ2-7	TRBV7-9	TGTTCCAGCAGCCCAGACCTCGGACAGACCTCTCTCTACGAGCAGTACTTC	CSSSPDLGQTSLYEQYF
-	-	TRBJ2-3	TRBV5-4	TGTGCCAGCAGCTTAGCCGACACAGATACGCAGTATTTT	CASSLADTDTQYF
TRBD2	-	TRBJ2-3	TRBV7-2	TGTGCCAGCAGCCAACGAACTAGCGGCACAGATACGCAGTATTTT	CASSQRTSGTDTQYF
-	-	TRBJ1-1	TRBV19	TGTGCCAGTACCGAAGGGCGGCAGGGAATAACTGAAGCTTTCTTT	CASTEGRQGITEAFF
-	-	TRBJ2-7	TRBV10-1	TGCGCCAGCTTCCCGGGACAAGTAAGGGTTCCCGAGCAGTACTTC	CASFPGQVRVPEQYF
-	-	TRBJ2-1	TRBV19	TGTGCCAGTAGTATTATTAGCGGCTCCTACAATGAGCAGTTCTTC	CASSIISGSYNEQFF
TRBD1	-	TRBJ1-1	TRBV19	TGTGCCAGTATCGACAGGGGAAAGTCTAACACTGAAGCTTTCTTT	CASIDRGKSNTEAFF
TRBD2	-	TRBJ2-5	TRBV5-4	TGTGCCAGCAGCTGGCGGGGGGAAGAGACCCAGTACTTC	CASSWRGEETQYF
TRBD1	-	TRBJ2-7	TRBV2	TGTGCCAGCAGTGCTGACAGGGTCGGGCAGTACTTC	CASSADRVGQYF
-	-	TRBJ2-1	TRBV27	TGTGCCAGCAGTTTAGGGGGCAGCGAGCAGTTCTTC	CASSLGGSEQFF
TRBD1	-	TRBJ2-7	TRBV6-5	TGTGCCAGCAGCACCGGGACAGCCACCTACGAGCAGTACTTC	CASSTGTATYEQYF
TRBD2	once	TRBJ2-7	TRBV19	TGTGCCAGTAGCGACCGGGGGGGACCATTGTACGAGCAGTACTTC	CASSDRGGPLYEQYF
-	-	TRBJ1-2	TRBV5-6	TGTGCCAGCAGCTTGGCAGGGCAGAGCTATGGCTACACCTTC	CASSLAGQSYGYTF
-	once	TRBJ1-4	TRBV28	TGTGCCAGCAGGCTAGGGGGGGAGGGAGAAAAACTGTTTTTT	CASRLGGEGEKLFF